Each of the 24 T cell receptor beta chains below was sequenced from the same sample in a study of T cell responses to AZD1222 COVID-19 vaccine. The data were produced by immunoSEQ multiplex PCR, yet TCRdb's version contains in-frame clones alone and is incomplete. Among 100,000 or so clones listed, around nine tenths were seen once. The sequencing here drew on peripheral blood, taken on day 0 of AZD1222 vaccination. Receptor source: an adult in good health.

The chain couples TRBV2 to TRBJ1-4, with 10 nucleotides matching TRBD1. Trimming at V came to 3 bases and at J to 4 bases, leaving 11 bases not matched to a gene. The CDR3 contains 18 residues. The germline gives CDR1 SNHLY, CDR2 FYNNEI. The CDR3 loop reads CASSDGDRGLSFNEKLFF. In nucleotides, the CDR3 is TGTGCCAGCAGTGACGGGGACAGGGGACTTTCCTTTAATGAAAAACTGTTTTTT.

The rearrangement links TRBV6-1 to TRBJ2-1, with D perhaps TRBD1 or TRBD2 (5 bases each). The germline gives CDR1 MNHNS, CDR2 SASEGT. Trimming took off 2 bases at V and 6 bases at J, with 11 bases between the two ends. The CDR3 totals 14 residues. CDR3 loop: CASSERGEPNEQFF. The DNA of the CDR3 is TGTGCCAGCAGTGAAAGGGGAGAGCCCAATGAGCAGTTCTTC.

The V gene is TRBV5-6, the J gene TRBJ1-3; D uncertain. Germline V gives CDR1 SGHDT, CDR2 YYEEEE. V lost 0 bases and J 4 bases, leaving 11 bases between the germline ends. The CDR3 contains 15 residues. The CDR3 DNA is TGTGCCAGCAGCTTGGTCACGGGGAGGGGAAACACCATATATTTT. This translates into CASSLVTGRGNTIYF.

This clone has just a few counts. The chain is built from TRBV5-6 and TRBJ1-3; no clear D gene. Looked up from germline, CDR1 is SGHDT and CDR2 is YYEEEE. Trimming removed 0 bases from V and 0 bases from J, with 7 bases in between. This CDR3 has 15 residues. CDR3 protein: CASSLGSSSGNTIYF. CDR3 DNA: TGTGCCAGCAGCTTGGGGTCAAGCTCTGGAAACACCATATATTTT.

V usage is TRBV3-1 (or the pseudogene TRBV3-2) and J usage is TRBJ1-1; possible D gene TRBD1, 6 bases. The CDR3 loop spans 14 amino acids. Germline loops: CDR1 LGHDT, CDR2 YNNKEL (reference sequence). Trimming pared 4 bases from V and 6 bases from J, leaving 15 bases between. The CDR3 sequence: CASSRGTEGAEAFF. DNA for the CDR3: TGTGCCAGCAGCCGCGGAACCGAGGGGGCTGAAGCTTTCTTT.

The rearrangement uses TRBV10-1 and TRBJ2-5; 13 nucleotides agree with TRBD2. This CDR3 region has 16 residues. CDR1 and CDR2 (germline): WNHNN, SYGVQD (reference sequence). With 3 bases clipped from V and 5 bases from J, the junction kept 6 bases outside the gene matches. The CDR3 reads CASSEATSGGRETQYF. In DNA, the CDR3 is TGCGCCAGCAGTGAAGCGACTAGCGGGGGGCGGGAGACCCAGTACTTC.

The CDR3 loop is CASSSRQGIFF. The CDR3 nucleotides are TGCGCCAGCAGCTCCAGACAGGGTATATTCTTC. The rearrangement joins TRBV5-1 to TRBJ2-1; 7 bases line up with TRBD1. The length of the CDR3 is 11 residues. The ends lost 3 bases at V and 16 bases at J; junction bases unmatched: 7. Per germline, CDR1 SGHRS and CDR2 YFSETQ.

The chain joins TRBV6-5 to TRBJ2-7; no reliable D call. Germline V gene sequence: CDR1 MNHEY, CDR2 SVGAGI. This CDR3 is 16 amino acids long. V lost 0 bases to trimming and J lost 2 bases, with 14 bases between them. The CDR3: CASSYSMQTHTYEQYF. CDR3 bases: TGTGCCAGCAGTTACTCGATGCAGACCCACACCTACGAGCAGTACTTC.

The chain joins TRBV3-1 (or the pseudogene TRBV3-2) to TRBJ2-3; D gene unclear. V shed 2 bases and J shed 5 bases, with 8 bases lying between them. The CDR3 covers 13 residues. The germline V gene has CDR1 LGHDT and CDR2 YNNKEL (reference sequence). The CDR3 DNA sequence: TGTGCCAGCAGCCAAATCACGGGAGATACGCAGTATTTT. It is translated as CASSQITGDTQYF.

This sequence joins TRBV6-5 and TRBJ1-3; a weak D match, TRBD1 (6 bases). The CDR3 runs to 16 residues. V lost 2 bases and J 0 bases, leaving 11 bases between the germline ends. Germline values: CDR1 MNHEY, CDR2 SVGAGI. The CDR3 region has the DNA TGTGCCAGCAGTTACCAACCAGGGGTCTCTGGAAACACCATATATTTT. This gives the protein CASSYQPGVSGNTIYF.

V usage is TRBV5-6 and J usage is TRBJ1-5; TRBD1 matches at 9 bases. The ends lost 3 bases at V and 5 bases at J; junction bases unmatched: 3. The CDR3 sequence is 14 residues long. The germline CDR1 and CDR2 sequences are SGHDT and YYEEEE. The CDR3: CASSSWDRDQPQHF. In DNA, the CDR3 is TGTGCCAGCAGCTCCTGGGACAGGGATCAGCCCCAGCATTTT.

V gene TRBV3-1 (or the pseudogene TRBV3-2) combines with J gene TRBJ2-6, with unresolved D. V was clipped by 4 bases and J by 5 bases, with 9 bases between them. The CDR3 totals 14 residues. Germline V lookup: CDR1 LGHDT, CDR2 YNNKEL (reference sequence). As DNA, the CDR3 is TGTGCCAGCAGCCTCCCCGCGAGGGCCAACGTCCTGACTTTC. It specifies CASSLPARANVLTF.

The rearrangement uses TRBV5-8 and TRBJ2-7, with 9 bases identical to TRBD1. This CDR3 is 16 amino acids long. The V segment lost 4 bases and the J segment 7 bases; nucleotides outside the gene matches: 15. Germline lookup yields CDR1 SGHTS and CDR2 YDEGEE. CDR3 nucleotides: TGTGCCAGCAGCCGTAGACGGGACAGGGTTTCGGGGGAGCAGTACTTC. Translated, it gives CASSRRRDRVSGEQYF.

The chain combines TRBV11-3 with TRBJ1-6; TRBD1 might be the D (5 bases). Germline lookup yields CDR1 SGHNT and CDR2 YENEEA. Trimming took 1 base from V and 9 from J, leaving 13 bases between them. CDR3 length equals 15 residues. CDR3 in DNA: TGTGCCAGCAGCTTAGCTCACGGGGGAGGTTCACCCCTCCACTTT. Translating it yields CASSLAHGGGSPLHF.

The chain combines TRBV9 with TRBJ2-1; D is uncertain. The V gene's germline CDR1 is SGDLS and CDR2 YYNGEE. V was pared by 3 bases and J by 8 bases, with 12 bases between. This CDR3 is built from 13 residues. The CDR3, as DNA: TGTGCCAGCAGCGCCGGAACCGTCTATGAGCAGTTCTTC. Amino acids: CASSAGTVYEQFF.

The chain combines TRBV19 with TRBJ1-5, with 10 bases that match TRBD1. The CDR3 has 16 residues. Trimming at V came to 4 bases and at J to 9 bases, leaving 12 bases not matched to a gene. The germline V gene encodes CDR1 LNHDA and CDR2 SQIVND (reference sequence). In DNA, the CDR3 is TGTGCCAGTAGTAGGGGACAGGGGCAAGATGTGGGGCCCCAGCATTTT. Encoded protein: CASSRGQGQDVGPQHF.

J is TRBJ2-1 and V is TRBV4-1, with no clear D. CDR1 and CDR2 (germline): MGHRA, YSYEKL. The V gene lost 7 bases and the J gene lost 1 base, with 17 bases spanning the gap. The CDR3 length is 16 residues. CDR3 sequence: CASTLTVGKSYNEQFF. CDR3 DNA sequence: TGCGCCAGCACCCTGACGGTGGGAAAGTCCTACAATGAGCAGTTCTTC.

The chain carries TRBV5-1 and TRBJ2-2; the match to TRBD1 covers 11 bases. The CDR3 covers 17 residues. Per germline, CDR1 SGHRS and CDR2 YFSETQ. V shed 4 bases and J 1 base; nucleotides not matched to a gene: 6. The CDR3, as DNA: TGCGCCAGCAGCGTCCGGGACAGGGGGATGAACACCGGGGAGCTGTTTTTT. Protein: CASSVRDRGMNTGELFF.

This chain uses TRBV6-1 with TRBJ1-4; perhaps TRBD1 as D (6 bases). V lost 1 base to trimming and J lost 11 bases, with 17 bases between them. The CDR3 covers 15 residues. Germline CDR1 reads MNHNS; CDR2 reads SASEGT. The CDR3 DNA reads TGTGCCAGCAGTGAAGAGGGTACAGGGATGCGGAAACTGTTTTTT. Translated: CASSEEGTGMRKLFF.

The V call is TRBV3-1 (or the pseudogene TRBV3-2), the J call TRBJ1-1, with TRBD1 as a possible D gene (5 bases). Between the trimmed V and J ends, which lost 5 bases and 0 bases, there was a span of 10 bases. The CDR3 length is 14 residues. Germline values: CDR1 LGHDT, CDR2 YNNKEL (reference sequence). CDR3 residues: CASSEVGVNTEAFF. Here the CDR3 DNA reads TGTGCCAGCAGCGAAGTAGGGGTGAACACTGAAGCTTTCTTT.

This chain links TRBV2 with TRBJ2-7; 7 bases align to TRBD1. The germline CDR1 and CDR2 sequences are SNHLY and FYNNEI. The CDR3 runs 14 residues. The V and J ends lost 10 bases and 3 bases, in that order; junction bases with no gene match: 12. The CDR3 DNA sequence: TGTGCCACCTCGCCCGGGACAGAGGGCTACGAGCAGTACTTC. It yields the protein CATSPGTEGYEQYF. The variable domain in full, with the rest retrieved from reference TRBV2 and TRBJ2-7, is EPEVTQTPSHQVTQMGQEVILRCVPISNHLYFYWYRQILGQKVEFLVSFYNNEISEKSEIFDDQFSVERPDGSNFTLKIRSTKLEDSAMYFCATSPGTEGYEQYFGPGTRLTVT.

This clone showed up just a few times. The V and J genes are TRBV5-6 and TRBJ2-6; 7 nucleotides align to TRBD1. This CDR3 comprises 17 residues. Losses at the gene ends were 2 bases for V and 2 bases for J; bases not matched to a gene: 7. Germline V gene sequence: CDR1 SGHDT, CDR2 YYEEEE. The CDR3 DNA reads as TGTGCCAGCAGCTTATTACAGGGGTCCGCTGGGGCCAACGTCCTGACTTTC. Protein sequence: CASSLLQGSAGANVLTF.

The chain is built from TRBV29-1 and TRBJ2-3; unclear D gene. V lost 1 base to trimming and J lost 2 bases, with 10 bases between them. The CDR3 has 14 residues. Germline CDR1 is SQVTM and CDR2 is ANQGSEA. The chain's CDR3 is CSVEALGDTDTQYF. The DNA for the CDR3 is TGCAGCGTTGAAGCACTCGGCGACACAGATACGCAGTATTTT.

The CDR3 DNA reads TGTGCCAGCAGCCCTACAGGGGTGCGTGAAAAACTGTTTTTT. Protein product: CASSPTGVREKLFF. V and J are TRBV7-6 and TRBJ1-4, with 7 bases lining up with TRBD1. J lost 7 bases, V lost 5 bases, and 7 bases had no gene match. The CDR3 sequence is 14 residues long. Germline CDR1 and CDR2: SGHVS and FNYEAQ.